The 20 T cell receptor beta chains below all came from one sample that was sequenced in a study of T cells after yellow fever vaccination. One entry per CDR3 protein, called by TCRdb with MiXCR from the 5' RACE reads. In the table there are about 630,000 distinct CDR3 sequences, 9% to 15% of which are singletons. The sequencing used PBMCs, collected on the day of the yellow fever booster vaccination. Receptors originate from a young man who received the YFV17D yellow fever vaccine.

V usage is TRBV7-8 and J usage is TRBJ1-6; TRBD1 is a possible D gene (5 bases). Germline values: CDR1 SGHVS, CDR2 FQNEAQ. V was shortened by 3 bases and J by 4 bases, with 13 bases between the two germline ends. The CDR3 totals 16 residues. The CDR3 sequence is CASSFALEGYNSPLHF. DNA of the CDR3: TGTGCCAGCAGCTTCGCCCTAGAGGGGTATAATTCACCCCTCCACTTT.

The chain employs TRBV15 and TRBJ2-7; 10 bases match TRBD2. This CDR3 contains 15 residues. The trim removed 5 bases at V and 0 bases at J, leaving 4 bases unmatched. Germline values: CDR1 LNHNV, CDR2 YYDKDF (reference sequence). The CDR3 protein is CATSFRLAGSYEQYF. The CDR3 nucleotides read TGTGCCACCAGCTTCCGACTAGCGGGCTCCTACGAGCAGTACTTC.

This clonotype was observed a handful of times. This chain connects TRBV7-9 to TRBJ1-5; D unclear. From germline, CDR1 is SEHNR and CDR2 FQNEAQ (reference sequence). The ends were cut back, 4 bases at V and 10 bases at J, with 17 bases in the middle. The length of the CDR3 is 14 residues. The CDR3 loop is CASSYDRDWDPQHF. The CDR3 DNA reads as TGTGCCAGCAGCTACGACCGGGATTGGGATCCCCAGCATTTT.

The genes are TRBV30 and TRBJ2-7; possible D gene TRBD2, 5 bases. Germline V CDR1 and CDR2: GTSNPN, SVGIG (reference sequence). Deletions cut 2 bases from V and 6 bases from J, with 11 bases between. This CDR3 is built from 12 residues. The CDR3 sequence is CAWSLAPGEQYF. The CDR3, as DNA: TGTGCCTGGAGTCTAGCCCCGGGCGAGCAGTACTTC.

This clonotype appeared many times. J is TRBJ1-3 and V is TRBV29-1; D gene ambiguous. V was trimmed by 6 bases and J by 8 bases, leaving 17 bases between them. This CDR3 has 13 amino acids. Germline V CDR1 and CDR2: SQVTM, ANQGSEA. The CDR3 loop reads CSVRTWPGHTIYF. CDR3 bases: TGCAGCGTAAGGACCTGGCCCGGGCACACCATATATTTT.

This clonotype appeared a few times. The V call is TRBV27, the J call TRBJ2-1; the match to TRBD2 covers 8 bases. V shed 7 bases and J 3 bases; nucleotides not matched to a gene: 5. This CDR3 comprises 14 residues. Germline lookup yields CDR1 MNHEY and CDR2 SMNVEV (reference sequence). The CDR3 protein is CASNPSGSYNEQFF. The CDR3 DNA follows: TGTGCCAGCAATCCCAGCGGGAGCTACAATGAGCAGTTCTTC.

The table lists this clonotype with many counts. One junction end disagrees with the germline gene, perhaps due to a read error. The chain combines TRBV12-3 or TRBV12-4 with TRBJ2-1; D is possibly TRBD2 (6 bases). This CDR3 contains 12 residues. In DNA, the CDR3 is TGTGCCAGCAGCTTAGGTGCGGGAGAGCAGTTCTTC. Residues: CASSLGAGEQFF.

The CDR3 DNA sequence: TGTGCCAGCAGCTTTAACAGGGGTTCGGGCACTGAAGCTTTCTTT. Translating gives CASSFNRGSGTEAFF. The chain joins TRBV11-2 to TRBJ1-1; the match to TRBD1 covers 7 bases. CDR1 SGHAT and CDR2 FQNNGV come from the germline V gene. The CDR3 totals 15 residues. Unmatched junction bases numbered 8, after V lost 3 bases and J lost 4 bases.

The CDR3 protein is CASSLDGGLYGYTF. The CDR3 nucleotides read TGTGCCAGCAGCTTAGATGGAGGGCTCTATGGCTACACCTTC. The chain recombines TRBV7-2 with TRBJ1-2; D unresolved. The CDR3 sequence is 14 residues long. The V end lost 1 base, the J end lost 4 bases, and 10 bases lay between the germline ends. CDR1 is SGHTA, CDR2 FQGNSA, per germline.

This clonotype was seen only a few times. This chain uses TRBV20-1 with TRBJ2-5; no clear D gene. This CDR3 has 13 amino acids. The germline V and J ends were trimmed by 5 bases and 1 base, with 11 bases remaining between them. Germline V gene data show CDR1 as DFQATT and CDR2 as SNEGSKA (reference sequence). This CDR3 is CSAGDAPQETQYF. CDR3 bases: TGCAGTGCTGGGGATGCCCCCCAAGAGACCCAGTACTTC.

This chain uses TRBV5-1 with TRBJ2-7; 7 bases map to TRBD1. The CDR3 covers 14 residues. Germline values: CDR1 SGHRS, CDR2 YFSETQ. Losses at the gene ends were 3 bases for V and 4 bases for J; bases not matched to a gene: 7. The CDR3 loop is CASSSRQGEYEQYF. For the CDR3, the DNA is TGCGCCAGCAGCTCCAGACAGGGAGAGTACGAGCAGTACTTC.

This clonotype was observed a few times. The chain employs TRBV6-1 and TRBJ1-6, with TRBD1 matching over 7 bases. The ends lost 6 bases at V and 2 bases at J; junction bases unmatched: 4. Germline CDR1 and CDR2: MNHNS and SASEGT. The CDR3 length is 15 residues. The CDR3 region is CASRDRLAYNSPLHF. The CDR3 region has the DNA TGTGCCAGCAGGGACAGGCTAGCCTATAATTCACCCCTCCACTTT.

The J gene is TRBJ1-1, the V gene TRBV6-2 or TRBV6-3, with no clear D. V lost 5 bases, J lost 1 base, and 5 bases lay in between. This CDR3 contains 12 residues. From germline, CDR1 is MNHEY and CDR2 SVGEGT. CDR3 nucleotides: TGTGCCAGCAGTGACCAGAACACTGAAGCTTTCTTT. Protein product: CASSDQNTEAFF.

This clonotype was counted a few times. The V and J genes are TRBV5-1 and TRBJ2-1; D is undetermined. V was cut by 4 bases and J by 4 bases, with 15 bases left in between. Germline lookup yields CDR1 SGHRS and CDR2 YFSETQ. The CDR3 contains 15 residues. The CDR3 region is CASSVGGGGYNEQFF. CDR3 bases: TGCGCCAGCAGCGTCGGCGGCGGTGGTTACAATGAGCAGTTCTTC.

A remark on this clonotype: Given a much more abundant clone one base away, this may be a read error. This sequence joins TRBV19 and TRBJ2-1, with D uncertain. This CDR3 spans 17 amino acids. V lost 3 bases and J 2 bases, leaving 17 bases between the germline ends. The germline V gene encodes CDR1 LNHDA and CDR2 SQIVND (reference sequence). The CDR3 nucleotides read TGTGCCAGTAGTATTCTAGTGCCCCTCGACCCCTACAATGAGCAGTTCTTC. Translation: CASSILVPLDPYNEQFF.

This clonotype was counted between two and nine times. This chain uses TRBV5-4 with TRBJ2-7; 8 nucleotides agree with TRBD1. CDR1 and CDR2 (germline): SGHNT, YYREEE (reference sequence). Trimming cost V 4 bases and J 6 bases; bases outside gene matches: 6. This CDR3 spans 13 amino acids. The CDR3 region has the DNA TGTGCCAGCAGCGCGGACAGGGTCGGCGAGCAGTACTTC. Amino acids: CASSADRVGEQYF.

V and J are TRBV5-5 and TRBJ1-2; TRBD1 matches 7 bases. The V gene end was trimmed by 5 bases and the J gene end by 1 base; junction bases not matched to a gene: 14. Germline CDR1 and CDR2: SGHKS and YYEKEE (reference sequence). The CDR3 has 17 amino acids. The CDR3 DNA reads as TGTGCCAGCAGGACAGGGTCCAACTTGAACCTTAACTATGGCTACACCTTC. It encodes CASRTGSNLNLNYGYTF. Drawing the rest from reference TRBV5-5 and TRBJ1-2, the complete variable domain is DAGVTQSPTHLIKTRGQQVTLRCSPISGHKSVSWYQQVLGQGPQFIFQYYEKEERGRGNFPDRFSARQFPNYSSELNVNALLLGDSALYLCASRTGSNLNLNYGYTFGSGTRLTVV.

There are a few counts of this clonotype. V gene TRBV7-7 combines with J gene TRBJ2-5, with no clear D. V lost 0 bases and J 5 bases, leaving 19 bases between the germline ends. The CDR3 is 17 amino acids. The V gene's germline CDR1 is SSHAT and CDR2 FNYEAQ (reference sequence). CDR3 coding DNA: TGTGCCAGCAGCTTAGCTTTGGGTATAGCAGGCCAGGAGACCCAGTACTTC. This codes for CASSLALGIAGQETQYF.

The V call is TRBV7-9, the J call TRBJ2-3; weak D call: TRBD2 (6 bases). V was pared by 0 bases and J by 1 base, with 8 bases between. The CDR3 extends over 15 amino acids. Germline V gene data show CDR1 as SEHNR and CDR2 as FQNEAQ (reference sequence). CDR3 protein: CASSLAEGGTDTQYF. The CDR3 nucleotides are TGTGCCAGCAGCTTAGCGGAGGGAGGCACAGATACGCAGTATTTT.

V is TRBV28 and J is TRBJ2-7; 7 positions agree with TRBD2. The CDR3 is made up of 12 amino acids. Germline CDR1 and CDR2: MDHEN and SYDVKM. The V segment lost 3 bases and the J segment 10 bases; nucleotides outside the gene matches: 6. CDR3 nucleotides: TGTGCCAGCAGTTTTCCACTAGCGCCTCAGTACTTC. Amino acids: CASSFPLAPQYF.